Below are 30 T cell receptor beta chains sequenced from a single sample in a study of blood T cell repertoires in COVID-19. TCRdb keeps only in-frame clones here, not all; method: immunoSEQ multiplex PCR. The sample shows about 89,000 clones, approximately 88% of them seen only once. The specimen sequenced was peripheral blood. The receptors here all came from a man aged 55-75 years with acute or convalescent COVID-19.

The chain has TRBV29-1 and TRBJ2-1, with a weak D call TRBD2 (7 bases). The CDR3 covers 16 residues. The ends were cut back, 1 base at V and 3 bases at J, with 16 bases in the middle. CDR1 SQVTM and CDR2 ANQGSEA come from the germline V gene. The CDR3 loop reads CSVEGLGGQFYNEQFF. The CDR3 bases are TGCAGCGTTGAAGGGCTCGGGGGGCAATTCTACAATGAGCAGTTCTTC.

This chain joins TRBV4-1 and TRBJ2-1; 14 nucleotides match TRBD2. The CDR3 totals 18 residues. The germline V gene encodes CDR1 MGHRA and CDR2 YSYEKL. V shed 0 bases and J 12 bases; nucleotides not matched to a gene: 13. CDR3 in DNA: TGCGCCAGCAGCCAAGATTCAGGACTAGCGGGAGGTCCGCAGGGGCAGTTCTTC. Its translation: CASSQDSGLAGGPQGQFF.

The genes are TRBV15 and TRBJ2-1; 8 nucleotides line up with TRBD2. There are 16 residues in the CDR3. V was clipped by 1 base and J by 4 bases; unmatched bases: 6. Germline V gene lookup returns CDR1 LNHNV and CDR2 YYDKDF (reference sequence). The CDR3 spells CATSRGLIAGYNEQFF. CDR3 DNA: TGTGCCACCAGCAGAGGTCTGATAGCGGGGTACAATGAGCAGTTCTTC.

This clone was detected once. This chain joins TRBV3-1 (or the pseudogene TRBV3-2) and TRBJ2-5; possible D gene TRBD1, 5 bases. The ends were cut back, 5 bases at V and 1 base at J, with 8 bases in the middle. The CDR3 spans 13 residues. Germline loops: CDR1 LGHDT, CDR2 YNNKEL (reference sequence). The CDR3 spells CASSWTPQETQYF. In nucleotides, the CDR3 is TGTGCCAGCAGCTGGACACCCCAAGAGACCCAGTACTTC.

The V call is TRBV6-1, the J call TRBJ2-3; TRBD2 is a possible D gene (6 bases). Germline values: CDR1 MNHNS, CDR2 SASEGT. The V and J ends lost 3 bases and 5 bases respectively, with 12 bases between them. This CDR3 has 14 residues. This CDR3 is CASSDRPGEDTQYF. The CDR3 DNA reads TGTGCCAGCAGTGATCGTCCGGGAGAAGATACGCAGTATTTT.

The V call is TRBV18, the J call TRBJ1-3; D is perhaps TRBD1 (5 bases). The V gene lost 3 bases and the J gene lost 0 bases, with 9 bases spanning the gap. Per the germline V gene, CDR1 is KGHSH and CDR2 is LQKENI. The CDR3 has 15 amino acids. CDR3 in DNA: TGTGCCAGCTCACCCAGGGTCAGCTCTGGAAACACCATATATTTT. Translation gives CASSPRVSSGNTIYF.

A few counts support this clone. The chain couples TRBV7-9 to TRBJ2-7; a weak D match, TRBD2 (5 bases). The CDR3 has 16 amino acids. Per the germline V gene, CDR1 is SEHNR and CDR2 is FQNEAQ (reference sequence). V was pared by 1 base and J by 0 bases, with 13 bases between. The CDR3 nucleotides read TGTGCCAGCAGCTTAGTTGCGGGTGGAAGCTCCTACGAGCAGTACTTC. Its translation: CASSLVAGGSSYEQYF.

The chain couples TRBV5-1 to TRBJ2-3, with 9 bases fitting TRBD1. J lost 2 bases, V lost 3 bases, and 13 bases had no gene match. The V gene's germline CDR1 is SGHRS and CDR2 YFSETQ. This CDR3 is built from 18 residues. The CDR3 spells CASSSSGTGRLDTDTQYF. As DNA, the CDR3 is TGCGCCAGCAGCTCCTCCGGGACAGGGAGACTAGACACAGATACGCAGTATTTT.

V usage is TRBV2 and J usage is TRBJ2-5; D might be TRBD1 (6 bases). Germline values: CDR1 SNHLY, CDR2 FYNNEI. The CDR3 runs 16 residues. Trimming pared 8 bases from V and 5 bases from J, leaving 24 bases between. The DNA for the CDR3 is TGTGCCAGCCCAACAACCGGGTCGCGAAGGGGGGAGACCCAGTACTTC. Protein: CASPTTGSRRGETQYF.

The rearrangement uses TRBV5-4 and TRBJ1-4, with D uncertain. CDR3 length equals 13 residues. V shed 7 bases and J shed 3 bases, with 10 bases lying between them. Germline-derived CDR1 and CDR2 are SGHNT and YYREEE (reference sequence). The DNA of the CDR3 is TGTGCCAGCTCAAATGAGGCTAATGAAAAACTGTTTTTT. Its protein is CASSNEANEKLFF.

The chain has TRBV25-1 and TRBJ1-1; D is uncertain. V was cut by 7 bases and J by 4 bases, with 7 bases left in between. The CDR3 is made up of 11 amino acids. CDR1 and CDR2 (germline): MGHDK, SYGVNS. The CDR3 sequence: CASKSVTEAFF. The CDR3, as DNA: TGTGCCAGCAAATCAGTCACTGAAGCTTTCTTT.

The genes are TRBV27 and TRBJ1-4, with TRBD1 matching over 10 bases. CDR3 length: 17 residues. Germline CDR1 is MNHEY and CDR2 is SMNVEV (reference sequence). V lost 5 bases, J lost 1 base, and 7 bases stayed unmatched. The CDR3 DNA reads as TGTGCCAGCAGTCCAGGACAGGGGGTTGGAACTAATGAAAAACTGTTTTTT. This gives the protein CASSPGQGVGTNEKLFF.

In the case of this clone: Other DNA sequences of this sample code for an identical CDR3. CDR3 nucleotides: TGTGCCAGTAGTCCGGGACAGAAGAATCAGCCCCAGCATTTT. This translates into CASSPGQKNQPQHF. This rearrangement joins TRBV19 to TRBJ1-5, with 7 positions matching TRBD1. Unmatched junction bases numbered 5, after V lost 5 bases and J lost 4 bases. The germline gives CDR1 LNHDA, CDR2 SQIVND (reference sequence). The CDR3 sequence is 14 residues long.

V and J are TRBV27 and TRBJ1-1, with 7 nucleotides matching TRBD1. V lost 8 bases and J lost 4; bases outside the gene matches: 10. This CDR3 is 14 amino acids long. Germline V gives CDR1 MNHEY, CDR2 SMNVEV (reference sequence). CDR3 region: CASGNRGRGTEAFF. Written as DNA, the CDR3 is TGTGCCAGCGGGAACAGGGGAAGGGGCACTGAAGCTTTCTTT.

V is TRBV21-1 and J is TRBJ1-5; TRBD1, the table's D call, was not compared with the DNA. TRBV21-1 has pseudogene status. This CDR3 contains 17 residues. CDR3 nucleotides: TGTGCCAGCAGCAAAGATCTCAGGGTCCATAGAAATCAGCCCCAGCATTTT. Translated, it gives CASSKDLRVHRNQPQHF.

This clone was detected once. This sequence joins TRBV5-1 and TRBJ1-2; D possibly corresponds to TRBD1 (5 bases). Germline CDR1 SGHRS, CDR2 YFSETQ. This CDR3 is 14 amino acids long. Trimming left V 4 bases short and J 5 bases short, with 15 bases between. The CDR3 DNA reads as TGCGCCAGCAGCATGGGCAGGGCCTTGTATGGCTACACCTTC. Its translation: CASSMGRALYGYTF. The full variable domain, completed using reference TRBV5-1 and TRBJ1-2, is KAGVTQTPRYLIKTRGQQVTLSCSPISGHRSVSWYQQTPGQGLQFLFEYFSETQRNKGNFPGRFSGRQFSNSRSEMNVSTLELGDSALYLCASSMGRALYGYTFGSGTRLTVV.

The chain joins TRBV5-1 to TRBJ2-6, with no clear D. The CDR3 covers 19 residues. From germline, CDR1 is SGHRS and CDR2 YFSETQ. V was pared by 4 bases and J by 0 bases, with 20 bases between. The CDR3 region has the DNA TGCGCCAGCAGCCACGAAAGAGGCTTTAGAAGCTCTGGGGCCAACGTCCTGACTTTC. This codes for CASSHERGFRSSGANVLTF.

The V call is TRBV10-1, the J call TRBJ1-1, with a possible D match to TRBD1 (6 bases). Trimming removed 0 bases from V and 5 bases from J, with 10 bases in between. This CDR3 is 14 amino acids long. Germline lookup yields CDR1 WNHNN and CDR2 SYGVQD (reference sequence). The DNA for the CDR3 is TGCGCCAGCAGTGAGTCGAGGGGGGGAACTGAAGCTTTCTTT. Its translation is CASSESRGGTEAFF.

This chain uses TRBV7-9 with TRBJ2-1; tentative D call: TRBD1 (5 bases). The V and J ends lost 5 bases and 8 bases respectively, with 10 bases between them. Germline V CDR1 and CDR2: SEHNR, FQNEAQ (reference sequence). The CDR3 is 12 amino acids. CDR3 in amino acids: CASSPQGYEQFF. The CDR3, as DNA: TGTGCCAGCAGCCCTCAGGGCTATGAGCAGTTCTTC. Full variable domain (remainder filled in from reference TRBV7-9 and TRBJ2-1): DTGVSQNPRHKITKRGQNVTFRCDPISEHNRLYWYRQTLGQGPEFLTYFQNEAQLEKSRLLSDRFSAERPKGSFSTLEIQRTEQGDSAMYLCASSPQGYEQFFGPGTRLTVL.

The chain couples TRBV9 to TRBJ2-7; possible D gene TRBD1, 6 bases. CDR3 length equals 15 residues. Trimming cost V 6 bases and J 5 bases, with 21 bases left between them. Germline V gives CDR1 SGDLS, CDR2 YYNGEE. In DNA, the CDR3 is TGTGCCAGCACGCCCTACAGGGATGAAAACCACGAGCAGTACTTC. Its protein product is CASTPYRDENHEQYF.

The CDR3 bases are TGCGCCAGCAGCTTGGCCGAGGTGGCGAATGAGCAGTTCTTC. This gives the protein CASSLAEVANEQFF. The V gene is TRBV5-1, the J gene TRBJ2-1; D remains unclear. V was pared by 0 bases and J by 7 bases, with 11 bases between. Germline CDR1 reads SGHRS; CDR2 reads YFSETQ. This CDR3 region has 14 residues.

The chain joins TRBV5-6 to TRBJ1-1, with TRBD1 identical over 7 bases. There are 16 residues in the CDR3. The germline V gene has CDR1 SGHDT and CDR2 YYEEEE. The ends lost 6 bases at V and 0 bases at J; junction bases unmatched: 11. The CDR3 is CASNSEGAALNTEAFF. The CDR3 DNA reads TGTGCCAGCAACTCCGAGGGGGCCGCTCTGAACACTGAAGCTTTCTTT.

The CDR3 nucleotides read TGTGCCAGCAGCTTACAGGGGGCTAACGAGCAGTACTTC. It encodes CASSLQGANEQYF. The chain couples TRBV11-3 to TRBJ2-7, with TRBD1 matching over 8 bases. CDR1 and CDR2 (germline): SGHNT, YENEEA. This CDR3 contains 13 residues. The ends lost 2 bases at V and 5 bases at J; junction bases unmatched: 2.

The chain recombines TRBV6-1 with TRBJ1-4; D not certain. V shed 3 bases and J shed 4 bases, with 6 bases lying between them. Germline lookup yields CDR1 MNHNS and CDR2 SASEGT. The CDR3 sequence is 13 residues long. The CDR3 reads CASSDRHNEKLFF. Here the CDR3 DNA reads TGTGCCAGCAGTGACAGACATAATGAAAAACTGTTTTTT.

The genes are TRBV29-1 and TRBJ2-7; D remains unclear. Germline CDR1 SQVTM, CDR2 ANQGSEA. The V gene lost 3 bases and the J gene lost 3 bases, with 6 bases spanning the gap. This CDR3 spans 11 amino acids. Here the CDR3 reads CSVDAGYEQYF. CDR3 coding DNA: TGCAGCGTTGACGCCGGCTACGAGCAGTACTTC.

The chain links TRBV28 to TRBJ2-5; possibly TRBD2 for D (6 bases). Germline lookup yields CDR1 MDHEN and CDR2 SYDVKM. Trimming took 5 bases from V and 9 from J, leaving 16 bases between them. CDR3 length: 13 residues. CDR3 sequence: CASSPYGAGSQYF. CDR3 bases: TGTGCCAGCAGTCCCTATGGGGCGGGGTCCCAGTACTTC. Filled out from reference TRBV28 and TRBJ2-5, the complete variable domain reads DVKVTQSSRYLVKRTGEKVFLECVQDMDHENMFWYRQDPGLGLRLIYFSYDVKMKEKGDIPEGYSVSREKKERFSLILESASTNQTSMYLCASSPYGAGSQYFGPGTRLLVL.

The chain uses TRBV6-5 and TRBJ1-2, with D possibly matching TRBD1 (6 bases). The V and J ends lost 5 bases and 5 bases respectively, with 9 bases between them. This CDR3 has 12 residues. Germline values: CDR1 MNHEY, CDR2 SVGAGI. In nucleotides, the CDR3 is TGTGCCAGCAGTCGGACAGATTATGGCTACACCTTC. Its protein is CASSRTDYGYTF.

The chain combines TRBV4-2 with TRBJ2-7; perhaps TRBD2 as D (6 bases). The V end lost 5 bases, the J end lost 5 bases, and 16 bases lay between the germline ends. Per germline, CDR1 LGHNA and CDR2 YNFKEQ. The CDR3 length is 14 residues. The chain's CDR3 is CASSETSNRHEQYF. The DNA of the CDR3 is TGTGCCAGCAGCGAGACTAGTAACCGTCACGAGCAGTACTTC.

V and J are TRBV7-2 and TRBJ2-7; 12 bases match TRBD2. The germline V gene has CDR1 SGHTA and CDR2 FQGNSA. The CDR3 spans 18 residues. Trimming at V came to 0 bases and at J to 2 bases, leaving 8 bases not matched to a gene. CDR3 sequence: CASSLATSGRSTPYEQYF. The CDR3 DNA is TGTGCCAGCAGCTTAGCTACTAGCGGGAGGTCCACTCCCTACGAGCAGTACTTC. Together with reference TRBV7-2 and TRBJ2-7, the CDR3 gives the full variable domain: GAGVSQSPSNKVTEKGKDVELRCDPISGHTALYWYRQSLGQGLEFLIYFQGNSAPDKSGLPSDRFSAERTGGSVSTLTIQRTQQEDSAVYLCASSLATSGRSTPYEQYFGPGTRLTVT.

The rearrangement links TRBV7-9 to TRBJ1-5; TRBD1 aligns across 9 bases. The germline CDR1 and CDR2 sequences are SEHNR and FQNEAQ (reference sequence). The CDR3 is 18 amino acids. J gave up 1 base and V 5 bases, and 12 bases lay outside the gene matches. The chain's CDR3 is CASSPGPPDRGSNQPQHF. CDR3 DNA: TGTGCCAGCAGCCCCGGCCCCCCGGACAGGGGAAGCAATCAGCCCCAGCATTTT. Using reference TRBV7-9 and TRBJ1-5 for the parts outside the CDR3, the full variable domain is DTGVSQNPRHKITKRGQNVTFRCDPISEHNRLYWYRQTLGQGPEFLTYFQNEAQLEKSRLLSDRFSAERPKGSFSTLEIQRTEQGDSAMYLCASSPGPPDRGSNQPQHFGDGTRLSIL.